One and the same sample provided the 30 T cell receptor beta chains below, sequenced in a study of T cells in Graves' hyperthyroidism and ophthalmopathy (dated by TCRdb to 2018 to 2020). Libraries were prepared through multiplex PCR. Sequencing used an Illumina HiSeq 2000. Amplification of TCR beta CDR3 regions was carried out from RNA transcripts. For the first round of RT-PCR on the TCR CDR3, the HTBI primer set was used together with the Qiagen OneStep RT-PCR kit. TCRdb reprocessing: public reads trimmed at Q25 with fastp, clones called with MiXCR, in-frame beta chains kept. Each entry merges the rows of one CDR3 protein and shows their most common DNA and genes. The sample table shows 490,000 or so distinct CDR3 sequences, and around a fifth are seen once. The top ten clonotypes cover around 54% of the sample. Input material: blood. The receptors here all came from a woman in her 70s with Graves' ophthalmopathy.

In its sample, this clonotype was seen many times. This chain connects TRBV6-1 to TRBJ1-1; the match to TRBD1 covers 9 bases. V lost 2 bases and J lost 0; bases outside the gene matches: 4. The CDR3 length is 16 residues. The germline gives CDR1 MNHNS, CDR2 SASEGT. CDR3 in amino acids: CASSERQGVLNTEAFF. CDR3 DNA: TGTGCCAGCAGTGAAAGACAGGGGGTGTTGAACACTGAAGCTTTCTTT.

The chain employs TRBV19 and TRBJ2-7; TRBD2 matches at 11 bases. The J call is doubtful: the DNA matches TRBJ2-1 better. Germline CDR1 reads LNHDA; CDR2 reads SQIVND (reference sequence). The CDR3 is 15 residues long. As DNA, the CDR3 is TGTGCCAGTAGTATAGTAGCGGGAGGGCTCCATGAGCAGTTCTTC. It specifies CASSIVAGGLHEQFF.

This chain links TRBV7-3 with TRBJ2-6; D may be TRBD1 (6 bases). The CDR3 consists of 14 residues. Between the trimmed V and J ends, which lost 11 bases and 1 base, there was a span of 12 bases. Germline-derived CDR1 and CDR2 are SGHTA and FQGTGA. CDR3 sequence: CACKQGSGANVLTF. The CDR3 DNA follows: TGTGCCTGCAAACAGGGATCTGGGGCCAACGTCCTGACTTTC.

This clonotype was observed a few times. CDR3 region: CASSFGTGEKLFF. The CDR3 coding sequence is TGTGCCAGCAGCTTTGGGACAGGAGAAAAACTGTTTTTT. The chain links TRBV7-9 to TRBJ1-4, with 8 bases fitting TRBD1. Germline CDR1 SEHNR, CDR2 FQNEAQ (reference sequence). Trimming took 3 bases from V and 8 from J; bases not matched to a gene: 2. CDR3 length: 13 amino acids.

The CDR3 sequence: CASSLNGGEQYF. CDR3 bases: TGTGCCAGCAGCTTAAATGGTGGCGAGCAGTACTTC. This chain joins TRBV7-2 and TRBJ2-7; no reliable D call. CDR3 size: 12 residues. V lost 2 bases to trimming and J lost 6 bases, with 8 bases between them. The germline V gene encodes CDR1 SGHTA and CDR2 FQGNSA.

This clonotype was picked up many times. The rearrangement joins TRBV28 to TRBJ1-6; 7 bases align to TRBD1. The germline V gene has CDR1 MDHEN and CDR2 SYDVKM. This CDR3 region has 16 residues. The V segment lost 2 bases and the J segment 4 bases; nucleotides outside the gene matches: 5. CDR3 DNA: TGTGCCAGCAGTTTAGCAGGGGGTACATATAATTCACCCCTCCACTTT. This encodes CASSLAGGTYNSPLHF.

This clonotype was counted many times. The chain joins TRBV28 to TRBJ2-5; D is perhaps TRBD1 or TRBD2 (6 bases each). CDR3 length: 14 residues. V gave up 6 bases and J gave up 7 bases, with 18 bases separating them. CDR1 is MDHEN and CDR2 is SYDVKM in the germline V gene. This CDR3 reads CASSSPGASWTQYF. The CDR3 DNA follows: TGTGCCAGCAGCTCCCCGGGGGCCAGTTGGACCCAGTACTTC.

In this sample, this clonotype turned up many times. The V call is TRBV7-2, the J call TRBJ2-3; 9 nucleotides line up with TRBD2. The CDR3 consists of 15 residues. With 5 bases clipped from V and 4 bases from J, the junction kept 7 bases outside the gene matches. Germline V gene lookup returns CDR1 SGHTA and CDR2 FQGNSA. This CDR3 reads CASSPRAGGADTQYF. CDR3 coding DNA: TGTGCCAGCAGCCCAAGAGCGGGAGGCGCAGATACGCAGTATTTT.

This chain connects TRBV12-3 or TRBV12-4 to TRBJ2-7; tentative D call: TRBD2 (6 bases). V was shortened by 3 bases and J by 6 bases, with 15 bases between the two germline ends. The CDR3 has 14 residues. CDR3 loop: CASSFGTLTVEQYF. The CDR3 DNA is TGTGCCAGCAGTTTCGGGACTTTAACGGTCGAGCAGTACTTC.

This clonotype showed up just a few times. The genes are TRBV14 and TRBJ2-1; TRBD2 matches 13 bases. CDR3 length: 20 residues. Germline V gene sequence: CDR1 SGHDN, CDR2 FVKESK. V gave up 4 bases and J gave up 6 bases; unmatched junction bases: 18. The CDR3 nucleotides read TGTGCCAGCAGCCCCCTAGGCGGGACTAGCGGGAATCCGAGGGGCAATGAGCAGTTCTTC. Translated: CASSPLGGTSGNPRGNEQFF. The full variable domain, completed using reference TRBV14 and TRBJ2-1, is EAGVTQFPSHSVIEKGQTVTLRCDPISGHDNLYWYRRVMGKEIKFLLHFVKESKQDESGMPNNRFLAERTGGTYSTLKVQPAELEDSGVYFCASSPLGGTSGNPRGNEQFFGPGTRLTVL.

In its sample, this clonotype was seen a few times. Relative to the germline gene, one junction end is altered; a read error may explain this. The chain recombines TRBV3-1 with TRBJ1-5, with 7 bases lining up with TRBD1. The germline V gene has CDR1 LGHDT and CDR2 YNNKEL (reference sequence). There are 15 residues in the CDR3. For the CDR3, the DNA is TGCGCCAGCAGCCAAGTTCCAGGGGGATATCAGCCCCAGCATTTT. This translates into CASSQVPGGYQPQHF.

The CDR3 DNA sequence: TGTGCCAGCAGTCTCCGGCGGGAGGGAGGGGAGCAGTACTTC. Its protein product is CASSLRREGGEQYF. The gene calls are TRBV27 and TRBJ2-7; TRBD2 aligns across 9 bases. The J segment lost 7 bases and the V segment lost 5 bases, leaving 9 bases of the junction unmatched. Germline V gene sequence: CDR1 MNHEY, CDR2 SMNVEV (reference sequence). This CDR3 comprises 14 residues.

The genes are TRBV3-1 and TRBJ2-2, with a weak D call TRBD1 (6 bases). V was trimmed by 5 bases and J by 6 bases, leaving 13 bases between them. The CDR3 contains 14 residues. The germline gives CDR1 LGHDT, CDR2 YNNKEL (reference sequence). CDR3 in DNA: TGTGCCAGCAGCTATAATCCAGGGGCCGGGGAGCTGTTTTTT. It codes for CASSYNPGAGELFF.

This clonotype has just a few counts. This chain joins TRBV3-1 and TRBJ2-7; 14 bases fit TRBD2. This CDR3 has 17 amino acids. The ends lost 2 bases at V and 5 bases at J; junction bases unmatched: 8. CDR1 is LGHDT, CDR2 YNNKEL, per germline (reference sequence). CDR3 region: CASSQPGLAGVPDEQYF. The CDR3 DNA sequence: TGTGCCAGCAGCCAACCGGGACTAGCGGGAGTTCCAGACGAGCAGTACTTC.

This rearrangement joins TRBV30 to TRBJ2-3, with D uncertain. The CDR3 is made up of 14 amino acids. CDR1 and CDR2 from the germline V gene are GTSNPN and SVGIG (reference sequence). The germline V and J ends were trimmed by 3 bases and 2 bases, with 12 bases remaining between them. In nucleotides, the CDR3 is TGTGCCTGGAGATCTGGGGAATACACAGATACGCAGTATTTT. Translating it yields CAWRSGEYTDTQYF.

The sample holds a few counts of this clonotype. The rearrangement joins TRBV28 to TRBJ1-2; 7 bases align to TRBD1. This CDR3 is built from 14 residues. The germline V gene has CDR1 MDHEN and CDR2 SYDVKM. Trimming cost V 5 bases and J 1 base; bases outside gene matches: 4. The CDR3 nucleotides are TGTGCCAGCAGTATTACAGGGGTTAACTATGGCTACACCTTC. Protein: CASSITGVNYGYTF.

The chain employs TRBV5-4 and TRBJ2-7; 8 bases map to TRBD1. J was trimmed by 3 bases and V by 3 bases; bases with no gene match: 8. The CDR3 is 15 amino acids. Looked up from germline, CDR1 is SGHNT and CDR2 is YYREEE (reference sequence). CDR3 in amino acids: CASSSTHDRGYEQYF. CDR3 DNA: TGTGCCAGCAGCTCCACCCACGACAGGGGCTACGAGCAGTACTTC.

This clonotype was detected only a few times. The gene calls are TRBV5-6 and TRBJ2-1; D gene ambiguous. Trimming removed 4 bases at V and 3 bases at J, with 11 bases between. Germline V CDR1 and CDR2: SGHDT, YYEEEE. The CDR3 has 14 amino acids. The CDR3: CASSPERGYNEQFF. DNA for the CDR3: TGTGCCAGCAGCCCCGAGCGAGGCTACAATGAGCAGTTCTTC.

This clonotype was seen only a few times. The chain carries TRBV10-1 and TRBJ2-7; D uncertain. The V gene's germline CDR1 is WNHNN and CDR2 SYGVQD (reference sequence). Trimming took off 0 bases at V and 6 bases at J, with 9 bases between the two ends. The length of the CDR3 is 13 residues. Here the CDR3 DNA reads TGCGCCAGCAGTGAGTCCCCCCGGGCCGAGCAGTACTTC. The encoded protein is CASSESPRAEQYF.

This clonotype was counted between two and nine times. V gene TRBV5-1 combines with J gene TRBJ2-7, with D possibly being TRBD1 or TRBD2 (6 bases each). This CDR3 contains 14 residues. Germline loops: CDR1 SGHRS, CDR2 YFSETQ. Trimming left V 7 bases short and J 5 bases short, with 19 bases between. The CDR3 DNA reads TGCGCCAGCGGCCGTTGGGGGGCAACGGACGAGCAGTACTTC. Translated: CASGRWGATDEQYF. Filled out from reference TRBV5-1 and TRBJ2-7, the complete variable domain reads KAGVTQTPRYLIKTRGQQVTLSCSPISGHRSVSWYQQTPGQGLQFLFEYFSETQRNKGNFPGRFSGRQFSNSRSEMNVSTLELGDSALYLCASGRWGATDEQYFGPGTRLTVT.

The chain links TRBV6-1 to TRBJ2-2; D is undetermined. Germline V gene sequence: CDR1 MNHNS, CDR2 SASEGT. The V gene lost 1 base and the J gene lost 7 bases, with 7 bases spanning the gap. This CDR3 contains 13 residues. CDR3 nucleotide sequence: TGTGCCAGCAGTGAAGGGCTTAACGGGGAGCTGTTTTTT. Translating gives CASSEGLNGELFF.

This clonotype has ten or more counts. The J gene is TRBJ1-1, the V gene TRBV27; 7 positions agree with TRBD1. The CDR3 loop spans 16 amino acids. From germline, CDR1 is MNHEY and CDR2 SMNVEV (reference sequence). The trim removed 2 bases at V and 3 bases at J, leaving 9 bases unmatched. The CDR3 spells CASSLKGGGWDTEAFF. CDR3 sequence (DNA): TGTGCCAGCAGTTTAAAAGGGGGCGGGTGGGACACTGAAGCTTTCTTT.

This sequence joins TRBV14 and TRBJ2-7; D is possibly TRBD1 or TRBD2 (5 bases each). The CDR3 spans 15 residues. CDR1 SGHDN and CDR2 FVKESK come from the germline V gene. The V end lost 1 base, the J end lost 2 bases, and 12 bases lay between the germline ends. This CDR3 reads CASSQGRRDAYEQYF. The CDR3 DNA reads TGTGCCAGCAGCCAAGGACGCAGGGACGCCTACGAGCAGTACTTC. The full variable domain, its missing parts supplied by reference TRBV14 and TRBJ2-7, is EAGVTQFPSHSVIEKGQTVTLRCDPISGHDNLYWYRRVMGKEIKFLLHFVKESKQDESGMPNNRFLAERTGGTYSTLKVQPAELEDSGVYFCASSQGRRDAYEQYFGPGTRLTVT.

The chain carries TRBV27 and TRBJ2-5; possibly TRBD2 for D (5 bases). Looked up from germline, CDR1 is MNHEY and CDR2 is SMNVEV (reference sequence). CDR3 size: 16 residues. Trimming shortened V by 0 bases and J by 6 bases, and 17 bases separated the two germline ends. CDR3 nucleotides: TGTGCCAGCAGTTTATCCGCCTTAAAGGGAGCCAAGACCCAGTACTTC. Translated: CASSLSALKGAKTQYF.

V is TRBV5-1 and J is TRBJ2-1; 9 nucleotides match TRBD1. This CDR3 comprises 16 residues. Germline CDR1 is SGHRS and CDR2 is YFSETQ. V lost 7 bases, J lost 4 bases, and 12 bases stayed unmatched. The DNA for the CDR3 is TGCGCCAGCCGAGGAACCGGGACAGGGCTGTACAATGAGCAGTTCTTC. It specifies CASRGTGTGLYNEQFF.

J is TRBJ2-7 and V is TRBV11-2, with 8 bases lining up with TRBD2. CDR3 size: 15 residues. CDR1 and CDR2 from the germline V gene are SGHAT and FQNNGV. J was trimmed by 4 bases and V by 2 bases; bases with no gene match: 7. The CDR3 protein is CASSLTGGKRYEQYF. CDR3 sequence (DNA): TGTGCCAGCAGCTTAACGGGGGGGAAGAGGTACGAGCAGTACTTC. Based on the CDR3 plus reference TRBV11-2 and TRBJ2-7, the full variable domain is EAGVAQSPRYKIIEKRQSVAFWCNPISGHATLYWYQQILGQGPKLLIQFQNNGVVDDSQLPKDRFSAERLKGVDSTLKIQPAKLEDSAVYLCASSLTGGKRYEQYFGPGTRLTVT.

The V call is TRBV7-9, the J call TRBJ2-5; D uncertain. This CDR3 spans 14 amino acids. In germline, CDR1 is SEHNR, CDR2 FQNEAQ (reference sequence). V lost 3 bases and J lost 1, with 9 bases in between. DNA for the CDR3: TGTGCCAGCAGCTTGGGTTTCGTCCAAGAGACCCAGTACTTC. It codes for CASSLGFVQETQYF. Filled out from reference TRBV7-9 and TRBJ2-5, the complete variable domain reads DTGVSQNPRHKITKRGQNVTFRCDPISEHNRLYWYRQTLGQGPEFLTYFQNEAQLEKSRLLSDRFSAERPKGSFSTLEIQRTEQGDSAMYLCASSLGFVQETQYFGPGTRLLVL.

This clonotype was counted a few times. The V gene is TRBV19, the J gene TRBJ2-1; a possible D gene is TRBD2 (6 bases). Germline V lookup: CDR1 LNHDA, CDR2 SQIVND (reference sequence). The CDR3 spans 12 residues. V was clipped by 5 bases and J by 9 bases, with 11 bases between them. The CDR3 DNA sequence: TGTGCCAGTAGTTCGGGGGTGGGTGAGCAGTTCTTC. Protein product: CASSSGVGEQFF.

This clonotype occurred many times. The genes are TRBV20-1 and TRBJ2-1; the D is unclear. The V end was cut by 0 bases, the J end by 5 bases, with 17 bases between. Germline CDR1 and CDR2: DFQATT and SNEGSKA (reference sequence). This CDR3 is built from 16 residues. The CDR3 reads CSAREGDAPIDNEQFF. Written as DNA, the CDR3 is TGCAGTGCTAGAGAGGGTGACGCTCCGATCGACAATGAGCAGTTCTTC.

This clonotype was recorded at least ten times. The chain is built from TRBV10-3 and TRBJ2-1; 11 bases align to TRBD2. Germline V gene data show CDR1 as ENHRY and CDR2 as SYGVKD. Trimming removed 11 bases from V and 0 bases from J; junction bases left unmatched: 9. CDR3 length: 16 residues. CDR3 sequence (DNA): TGTGCCTCGAAAGAGACTAGCGGGGACTCCTACAATGAGCAGTTCTTC. Its protein product is CASKETSGDSYNEQFF.